This paragraph reports one T cell receptor beta chain. The data belong to a study of CD8+ T cells in alopecia areata. Across the whole study: Scoring of treated patients' severity used the percentage of affected scalp area.

CDR3 size: 20 residues. Germline values: CDR1 MNHEY, CDR2 SMNVEV (reference sequence). With V trimmed by 5 bases and J by 0 bases, 14 bases remained unmatched. Sequencing templates came from extracted RNA that was reverse transcribed into cDNA. Data came from immunoSEQ multiplex PCR; TCRdb stores just in-frame clones and leaves some out. Counted here are over 80,000 clones, 44% occurring once; the ten biggest clones make up more than 15%. Treatment given: oral pan-JAK inhibitor, 5-10 mg twice daily. This rearrangement joins TRBV27 to TRBJ2-3; 13 bases fit TRBD2. The source was CD8+ T cells sorted from blood, collected at week 24, from a patient treated with tofacitinib. This receptor was identified in a human donor with alopecia areata. In nucleotides, the CDR3 is TGTGCCAGCAGTCCAAGACTAGCGGGAGGACCCTCTCCTAGCACAGATACGCAGTATTTT. Translated, it gives CASSPRLAGGPSPSTDTQYF.